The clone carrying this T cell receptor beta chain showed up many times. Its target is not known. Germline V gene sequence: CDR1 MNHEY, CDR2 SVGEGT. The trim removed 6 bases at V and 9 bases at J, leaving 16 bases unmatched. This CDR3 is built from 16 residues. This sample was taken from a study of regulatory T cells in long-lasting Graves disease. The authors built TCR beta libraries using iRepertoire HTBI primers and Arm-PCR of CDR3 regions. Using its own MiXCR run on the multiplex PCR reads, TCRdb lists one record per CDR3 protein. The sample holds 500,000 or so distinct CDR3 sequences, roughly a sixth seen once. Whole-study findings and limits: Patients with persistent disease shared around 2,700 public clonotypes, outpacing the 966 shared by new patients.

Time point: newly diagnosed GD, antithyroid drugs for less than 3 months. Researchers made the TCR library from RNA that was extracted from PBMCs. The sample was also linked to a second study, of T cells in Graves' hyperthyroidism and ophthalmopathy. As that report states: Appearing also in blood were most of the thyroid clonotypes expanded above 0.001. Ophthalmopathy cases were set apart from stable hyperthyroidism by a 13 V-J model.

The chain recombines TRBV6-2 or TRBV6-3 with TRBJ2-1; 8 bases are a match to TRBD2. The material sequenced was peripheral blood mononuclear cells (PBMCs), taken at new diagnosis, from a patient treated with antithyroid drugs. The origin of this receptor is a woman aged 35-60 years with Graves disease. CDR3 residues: CASRTGTSNRYGEQFF. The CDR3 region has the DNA TGTGCCAGCAGGACCGGGACTAGTAACCGGTACGGTGAGCAGTTCTTC.